A selection of T cell receptor beta chains follows, all from one sample in a study of cytomegalovirus exposure and HLA in healthy donors. Measured with immunoSEQ multiplex PCR; TCRdb has only the in-frame clones, and not every one. Of fewer than 150,000 clones listed, more than 70% are singletons. Sequences were obtained from PBMCs. These receptor sequences come from a man younger than 40 in good health and CMV-seronegative. CDR3s include the opening cysteine and the closing phenylalanine or tryptophan. A D gene is named only where the DNA matches it firmly. Size is omitted from some rows. Given values are once, few, many or a class for expanded clones.

J gene	clone size	V gene	D gene	CDR3 protein	CDR3 DNA
TRBJ2-7	NA	TRBV15	NA	CATSRVRAPSYEQYF	TGTGCCACCAGCAGAGTCCGAGCCCCCTCCTACGAGCAGTACTTC
TRBJ2-2	NA	TRBV2	TRBD2	CASIEGLAANTGELFF	TGTGCCAGCATCGAGGGACTAGCGGCGAACACCGGGGAGCTGTTTTTT
TRBJ2-7	NA	TRBV18	TRBD1	CASSLLAGTGDHEQYF	TGTGCCAGCTCACTCCTTGCCGGGACAGGGGACCACGAGCAGTACTTC
TRBJ1-1	few	TRBV9	NA	CASSPTGTEAFF	TGTGCCAGCAGCCCTACCGGGACAGAAGCTTTCTTT
TRBJ2-2	NA	TRBV10-3	NA	CGSSLQNTGELFF	TGTGGGAGCAGCCTTCAAAACACCGGGGAGCTGTTTTTT
TRBJ2-7	few	TRBV7-9	NA	CASSSGEYEQYF	TGTGCCAGCAGCTCAGGGGAGTACGAGCAGTACTTC
TRBJ2-1	NA	TRBV5-6	TRBD2	CASSLTGGGNEQFF	TGTGCCAGCAGCTTAACGGGAGGAGGCAATGAGCAGTTCTTC
TRBJ2-2	NA	TRBV7-3	TRBD2	CASSVAGASTGELFF	TGTGCCAGCAGCGTAGCGGGAGCCTCTACCGGGGAGCTGTTTTTT
TRBJ2-5	NA	TRBV5-1	NA	CASSLSYGGLGETQYF	TGCGCCAGCAGCTTGTCGTACGGGGGGCTAGGGGAGACCCAGTACTTC
TRBJ2-7	NA	TRBV19	TRBD1	CASSITGVPGEQYF	TGTGCCAGTAGTATTACAGGGGTTCCGGGAGAGCAGTACTTC
TRBJ2-5	NA	TRBV19	TRBD1	CASSNRDRVGRTQYF	TGTGCCAGTAGTAACCGGGACAGGGTGGGAAGGACCCAGTACTTC
TRBJ2-2	NA	TRBV30	NA	CAWSVRWTGELFF	TGTGCCTGGAGTGTACGGTGGACCGGGGAGCTGTTTTTT
TRBJ2-7	NA	TRBV18	NA	CASSPDSPYEQYF	TGTGCCAGCTCACCCGACAGTCCCTACGAGCAGTACTTC
TRBJ2-5	once	TRBV7-8	NA	CASSLEGQLYQETQYF	TGTGCCAGCAGCTTAGAGGGGCAGTTGTACCAAGAGACCCAGTACTTC
TRBJ2-3	NA	TRBV9	NA	CASSVAGGTGADTQYF	TGTGCCAGCAGCGTAGCTGGCGGGACTGGGGCAGATACGCAGTATTTT
TRBJ1-3	NA	TRBV5-1	NA	CASSLGSGSGNTIYF	TGCGCCAGCAGCTTGGGGTCGGGGTCTGGAAACACCATATATTTT
TRBJ2-7	NA	TRBV21-1	NA	CASSKGSGLKKKTYEQYF	TGTGCCAGCAGCAAAGGGTCAGGGTTAAAGAAAAAAACCTACGAGCAGTACTTC
TRBJ1-5	few	TRBV6-1	NA	CASSEWLAQPQHF	TGTGCCAGCAGTGAATGGTTGGCTCAGCCCCAGCATTTT
TRBJ2-5	NA	TRBV2	NA	CAGSERGEQETQYF	TGTGCCGGCAGTGAACGGGGAGAGCAAGAGACCCAGTACTTC
TRBJ2-1	NA	TRBV2	NA	CASRPGIGRDEQFF	TGTGCCAGCAGGCCCGGGATAGGCCGGGATGAGCAGTTCTTC
TRBJ1-4	NA	TRBV28	NA	CASSYRALGEKLFF	TGTGCCAGCAGTTACAGGGCCCTAGGTGAAAAACTGTTTTTT
TRBJ2-5	NA	TRBV2	NA	CASSEVSRVRETQYF	TGTGCCAGCAGTGAAGTCAGCAGGGTGAGGGAGACCCAGTACTTC
TRBJ2-1	NA	TRBV7-8	TRBD2	CASSSGLAGGDEQFF	TGTGCCAGCAGCTCGGGACTAGCGGGGGGGGATGAGCAGTTCTTC
TRBJ1-1	few	TRBV11-1	NA	CASSFSSLGLLNTEAFF	TGTGCCAGCAGCTTTTCTTCTTTGGGACTCCTGAACACTGAAGCTTTCTTT